This T cell receptor (beta chain) was observed in a study of T cells in Graves' hyperthyroidism and ophthalmopathy (dated by TCRdb to between 2018 and 2021). At the level of the whole study: Peripheral blood was sampled at the time of initial diagnosis, prior to any treatment. TCR V-J signatures able to tell the groups apart were searched for in a discovery cohort of 95 to 100 patients, of whom approximately 40 had Graves' ophthalmopathy and about 60 had stable Graves' hyperthyroidism. An independent validation cohort of about 20 hyperthyroidism patients and approximately 16 patients who later progressed to ophthalmopathy tested prospective prediction of ophthalmopathy. The approximately 100 discovery patients were divided at random into training and test sets in a 7:3 ratio. Thyroid tissue and blood T-cell repertoires from six Graves' hyperthyroidism patients were also compared in the study. Once sampling was done, hyperthyroidism patients were given methimazole at a starting dose of 30 mg daily, whereas ophthalmopathy patients were given high-dose intravenous methylprednisolone. The paper reports TCR Vbeta CDR3 sequencing of approximately 140 peripheral blood samples: approximately 41 ophthalmopathy, under 80 hyperthyroidism and around 17 progressor patients. The full study reports these points: Most expanded thyroid clonotypes (frequency above 0.001) were also detected in blood, suggesting blood repertoires may reflect thyroid immune responses. A 13 V-J signature model separated ophthalmopathy from stable hyperthyroidism, with approximately 87% sensitivity and roughly 81% specificity in cross-validation and 80%/75% in testing. No statistical method was used to fix the sample size in advance, and group allocation was not hidden from the investigators. During validation, the model predicted progression to ophthalmopathy a median of around six months ahead of onset, with around 71% sensitivity and 72.22% specificity.

TCR beta CDR3 regions were amplified from RNA transcripts. The first round of RT-PCR for the TCR CDR3 was performed with the HTBI primer set and the Qiagen OneStep RT-PCR kit. Libraries were constructed in a second round of multiplex PCR, after which size selection and purification were carried out. Sequencing of the libraries was done on an Illumina HiSeq2000 using paired-end 100 bp reads. The original methods were these. SOAPnuke was used to process the raw data, throwing out any read that contained adapters or uncalled bases, had a mean Phred below 15, or lacked an exact constant-primer or identifier match. COPE v1.2.5 was used to merge the high-quality paired reads, and each unique nucleotide sequence was defined as a clonotype. MiTCR v1.1 was used to align clonotypes to the IMGT TRBV, TRBD and TRBJ reference segments. Only V-J combinations with frequency above 0.0001, covering 99.2% of repertoires, were analysed. A TCS score was defined as the ratio of F50 (clonal expansion) to E x V (chaos), with BLOSUM62-based TCRdist applied between CDR3 peptides within each V-J. Welch's t-statistics and random forest reduced fewer than 550 V-J features to some 14, which were used in a naive Bayes classifier (R e1071). TCRdb itself trimmed the public reads at Q25 with fastp, ran MiXCR and retained productive beta chains. All rows with the same CDR3 protein become a single entry with the most common DNA and genes. Here the V and J calls rest on TCRdb's processing, not on the authors' analysis. Counted in this sample were 250,000 to 300,000 distinct CDR3 sequences; about an eighth of them appeared once. Of the sample, 7.8% is held by the ten largest clones.

Hyperthyroidism patients were newly diagnosed, with disease duration under 2 months, and aged 18 to 65 years. Patients with uncontrolled infections, other autoimmune diseases, pregnancy or lactation were excluded. Diagnoses were established on the basis of clinical symptoms, serum thyroxine and TRAb, thyroid ultrasound, and orbital computed tomography. Blood from progressor patients was drawn when they were first diagnosed with hyperthyroidism, before any ophthalmopathy symptoms appeared. PBMCs were separated from roughly 10 ml of fresh peripheral blood using Ficoll-Paque density gradient centrifugation. Progressor patients were initially diagnosed with Graves' hyperthyroidism and developed ophthalmopathy during follow-up. Total RNA was extracted using Trizol reagent, and RNA quality was assessed on an Agilent 2100 Bioanalyzer. V lost 4 bases and J lost 6 bases; the stretch between them is 7 bases long. Its CDR3 holds 12 amino acids, cysteine through phenylalanine. The sequence is cut down to CDR3 DNA, 36 bases in frame from base 1. The germline V gene (reference sequence) sets CDR1 to LNHDA and CDR2 to SQIVND.

Remarks on this clonotype: Its cognate antigen has yet to be identified. No qualities accompany the bases; no much larger clone lies one base away.

The TCR comes from a woman in her 30s with Graves' hyperthyroidism that later progressed to Graves' ophthalmopathy. Sequenced input: blood. The chain is assembled from TRBV19 and TRBJ1-5; a confident D gene designation cannot be given. The sequence in DNA is TGTGCCAGTAGTACCGGTCCTCAGCCCCAGCATTTT. This is translated as CASSTGPQPQHF.